This T cell receptor beta chain was recorded in a study of cytomegalovirus exposure and HLA in healthy donors. The CDR3 loop spans 14 amino acids. Germline V gene data show CDR1 as MNHEY and CDR2 as SMNVEV (reference sequence). Trimming shortened V by 2 bases and J by 5 bases, and 9 bases separated the two germline ends. A multiplex PCR was run with 60 Vbeta primers and 13 Jbeta primers. Clones were sequenced by immunoSEQ multiplex PCR, and TCRdb holds only the in-frame ones, with some missing. Of about 140,000 clones in the sample, about 80% are singletons; the top ten hold around 1.9%. Input material: PBMCs. The chain has TRBV27 and TRBJ1-4; TRBD1 might be the D (6 bases). The TCR originated in a woman aged 40 to 55 in good health and CMV-seronegative. The CDR3 reads CASSLQGPNEKLFF. The DNA for the CDR3 is TGTGCCAGCAGTTTACAGGGGCCAAATGAAAAACTGTTTTTT.